A single sample is the source of the 2 T cell receptor beta chains below, sequenced in a study of persistence of HIV-infected CD4 T cells. These receptors have no identified antigens. Stimulation used 8.5 to 10 ug/mL lysate from CMV-infected fibroblasts. Sorted nonresponding memory CD4+ T cells were CD40L-negative, CD69-negative, CD45RO-high. The libraries were made with immunoSEQ version 4 in survey mode. Assay: immunoSEQ multiplex PCR; the TCRdb copy retains only in-frame clones and omits some. The sample gives tens of thousands of clones, over 80% of which show up once; 5% to 7% is in the top ten. The sample was CD4+ T cells sorted from PBMCs after roughly 18-hour stimulation, taken from a patient who received antiretroviral therapy. These receptor sequences come from an adult woman with HIV who was CMV-seropositive.

The rearrangement links TRBV6-5 to TRBJ1-1; D remains ambiguous. The CDR3 runs to 12 residues. Per germline, CDR1 MNHEY and CDR2 SVGAGI. V was clipped by 6 bases and J by 8 bases, with 13 bases between them. The CDR3 is CASRLLREEAFF. The DNA of the CDR3 is TGTGCCAGCAGATTACTGCGAGAGGAAGCTTTCTTT.

The rearrangement joins TRBV28 to TRBJ1-1, with D uncertain. Germline V gene data show CDR1 as MDHEN and CDR2 as SYDVKM. Between the trimmed V and J ends, which lost 2 bases and 4 bases, there was a span of 14 bases. The CDR3 has 15 residues. CDR3 sequence: CASSLASTSFTEAFF. CDR3 in DNA: TGTGCCAGCAGTTTAGCCAGTACTTCGTTCACTGAAGCTTTCTTT.